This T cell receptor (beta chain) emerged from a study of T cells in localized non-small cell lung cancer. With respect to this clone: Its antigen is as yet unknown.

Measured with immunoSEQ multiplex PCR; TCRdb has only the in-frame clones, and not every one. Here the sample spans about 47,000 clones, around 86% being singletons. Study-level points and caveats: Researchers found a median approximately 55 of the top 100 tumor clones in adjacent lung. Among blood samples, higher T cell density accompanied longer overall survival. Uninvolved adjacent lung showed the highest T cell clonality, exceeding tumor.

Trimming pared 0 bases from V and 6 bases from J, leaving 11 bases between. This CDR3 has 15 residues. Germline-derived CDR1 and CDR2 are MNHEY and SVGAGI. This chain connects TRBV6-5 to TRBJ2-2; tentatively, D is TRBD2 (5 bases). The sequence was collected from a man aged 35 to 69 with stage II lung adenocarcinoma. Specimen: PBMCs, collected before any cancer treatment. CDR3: CASSYSGPGAGELFF. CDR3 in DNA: TGTGCCAGCAGTTACTCAGGTCCCGGGGCCGGGGAGCTGTTTTTT.